These 9 T cell receptor beta chains came from one sample sequenced in a study of blood T cell repertoires in COVID-19 (dated by TCRdb to 2018 to 2020). Libraries were constructed by the immunoSEQ multiplex PCR assay. TCRdb took this table from immuneACCESS and kept in-frame rearrangements with V and J called. Such tables lack part of the clones; where checked against another copy, unresolved V genes explain under half of the gap, and the rest is unexplained. The sample table records about 180,000 clones; 82% of these occur just once. The ten largest account for more than 7.5% of the sample. The material sequenced was peripheral blood. These receptors all come from a woman in her 70s with acute or convalescent COVID-19.

This clone was detected once. The chain combines TRBV9 with TRBJ1-6; D ambiguous. CDR3 size: 14 residues. Trimming left V 0 bases short and J 6 bases short, with 7 bases between. Per the germline V gene, CDR1 is SGDLS and CDR2 is YYNGEE. The CDR3 is CASSVARSNSPLHF. Written as DNA, the CDR3 is TGTGCCAGCAGCGTAGCCAGGTCTAATTCACCCCTCCACTTT.

This sequence joins TRBV23-1 and TRBJ2-3, with TRBD2 matching over 7 bases. TRBV23-1 is annotated as an ORF whose role is uncertain. V shed 9 bases, J shed 2 bases, and the junction held 11 bases outside the gene matches. This CDR3 has 15 residues. The CDR3 DNA reads as TGCGCCAGAGCTCGGGGGGTGCTCTCCACAGATACGCAGTATTTT. This translates into CARARGVLSTDTQYF.

This chain links TRBV5-1 with TRBJ2-5; perhaps TRBD2 as D (5 bases). Germline CDR1 SGHRS, CDR2 YFSETQ. V lost 3 bases to trimming and J lost 4 bases, with 19 bases between them. The CDR3 is made up of 16 amino acids. CDR3 protein: CASSSWDSVDPETQYF. The DNA of the CDR3 is TGCGCCAGCAGCTCTTGGGATAGCGTGGACCCAGAGACCCAGTACTTC.

The CDR3 DNA reads as TGTGCCAGCAGCTTAGGAGGGAGCCAAAACATTCAGTACTTC. Its translation: CASSLGGSQNIQYF. The chain recombines TRBV13 with TRBJ2-4; TRBD2 is a possible D gene (5 bases). V shed 0 bases and J shed 5 bases, with 8 bases lying between them. This CDR3 has 14 residues. Germline CDR1 is PRHDT and CDR2 is FYEKMQ (reference sequence).

The gene calls are TRBV19 and TRBJ2-3; D unresolved. Germline V CDR1 and CDR2: LNHDA, SQIVND (reference sequence). This CDR3 is built from 16 residues. Trimming took off 0 bases at V and 2 bases at J, with 12 bases between the two ends. The CDR3 DNA reads TGTGCCAGTAGTATAGACAGTTCGATCCACACAGATACGCAGTATTTT. It yields the protein CASSIDSSIHTDTQYF. The whole variable domain, filled in from reference TRBV19 and TRBJ2-3, reads DGGITQSPKYLFRKEGQNVTLSCEQNLNHDAMYWYRQDPGQGLRLIYYSQIVNDFQKGDIAEGYSVSREKKESFPLTVTSAQKNPTAFYLCASSIDSSIHTDTQYFGPGTRLTVL.

This chain connects TRBV7-2 to TRBJ2-7; 7 positions match TRBD1. With V trimmed by 2 bases and J by 2 bases, 9 bases remained unmatched. The CDR3 runs to 16 residues. Per germline, CDR1 SGHTA and CDR2 FQGNSA. In nucleotides, the CDR3 is TGTGCCAGCAGCTTAAGGGAAGGCCAGGGGGCCTACGAGCAGTACTTC. Translated, it gives CASSLREGQGAYEQYF.

This clone was seen only once. V gene TRBV11-2 combines with J gene TRBJ1-6; D is perhaps TRBD1 (6 bases). Trimming took 5 bases from V and 6 from J, leaving 11 bases between them. Per the germline V gene, CDR1 is SGHAT and CDR2 is FQNNGV. The CDR3 sequence is 14 residues long. The CDR3: CASSQGSLNSPLHF. CDR3 bases: TGTGCCAGCAGCCAGGGGTCCCTTAATTCACCCCTCCACTTT.

This chain links TRBV4-2 with TRBJ1-5; TRBD1 might be the D (5 bases). Trimming pared 2 bases from V and 0 bases from J, leaving 11 bases between. CDR3 length equals 16 residues. CDR1 and CDR2 (germline): LGHNA, YNFKEQ. The CDR3 sequence is CASSQTWTLSNQPQHF. The CDR3 DNA follows: TGTGCCAGCAGCCAAACCTGGACACTTAGCAATCAGCCCCAGCATTTT.

In this sample, this clone turned up a few times. The chain combines TRBV5-4 with TRBJ2-7, with a tentative D call TRBD1 (6 bases). The CDR3 consists of 14 residues. V was shortened by 2 bases and J by 1 base, with 10 bases between the two germline ends. Per germline, CDR1 SGHNT and CDR2 YYREEE (reference sequence). Written as DNA, the CDR3 is TGTGCCAGCAGCTTTGGGGGCCTTTCCTACGAGCAGTACTTC. This codes for CASSFGGLSYEQYF.